The 16 T cell receptor beta chains presented below share a single source sample, sequenced in a study of T cell changes during pregnancy in multiple sclerosis. Measured with immunoSEQ multiplex PCR; TCRdb has only the in-frame clones, and not every one. This sample has roughly 100,000 clones, with about nine tenths found just once. The input for sequencing was peripheral blood, taken in the second trimester of pregnancy. The receptors come from a female donor in good health, enrolled as a control in a pregnancy study.

Turning to this clone: Other DNA sequences in this sample translate to the same CDR3. The chain recombines TRBV6-6 with TRBJ1-6, with TRBD1 as a possible D gene (6 bases). Germline V gene data show CDR1 as MNHNY and CDR2 as SVGAGI (reference sequence). Trimming shortened V by 0 bases and J by 8 bases, and 8 bases separated the two germline ends. CDR3 length: 14 residues. CDR3 coding DNA: TGTGCCAGCAGTTACTCGAAGGGGGATTCACCCCTCCACTTT. Protein sequence: CASSYSKGDSPLHF.

This clone has a single count. The chain uses TRBV28 and TRBJ1-2; 8 nucleotides line up with TRBD1. Looked up from germline, CDR1 is MDHEN and CDR2 is SYDVKM. The CDR3 is 15 residues long. V lost 6 bases and J lost 5; bases outside the gene matches: 11. CDR3 sequence (DNA): TGTGCCAGCAGGGGACAGGCGAGTTGGGCTTATGGCTACACCTTC. Its translation is CASRGQASWAYGYTF.

The sample holds one count of this clone. The chain employs TRBV7-2 and TRBJ2-7; D is unclear. The germline gives CDR1 SGHTA, CDR2 FQGNSA. This CDR3 has 14 residues. The V end was cut by 2 bases, the J end by 0 bases, with 8 bases between. The DNA of the CDR3 is TGTGCCAGCAGCTTATCGAGAGACTCCTACGAGCAGTACTTC. Translated: CASSLSRDSYEQYF. The full variable domain, its missing parts supplied by reference TRBV7-2 and TRBJ2-7, is GAGVSQSPSNKVTEKGKDVELRCDPISGHTALYWYRQSLGQGLEFLIYFQGNSAPDKSGLPSDRFSAERTGGSVSTLTIQRTQQEDSAVYLCASSLSRDSYEQYFGPGTRLTVT.

The rearrangement links TRBV6-7 to TRBJ2-7, with 10 bases identical to TRBD1. TRBV6-7 is designated an ORF whose function remains uncertain. The CDR3 has 15 residues. V shed 4 bases and J 5 bases; nucleotides not matched to a gene: 8. The CDR3 here is CASSSPGQGHDEQYF. The CDR3 DNA is TGTGCCAGCAGTTCTCCGGGACAGGGGCACGACGAGCAGTACTTC.

The chain couples TRBV27 to TRBJ1-2; 8 bases are shared with TRBD1. Germline CDR1 MNHEY, CDR2 SMNVEV (reference sequence). V shed 3 bases and J 2 bases; nucleotides not matched to a gene: 8. This CDR3 region has 16 residues. The chain's CDR3 is CASSFVVQGANYGYTF. CDR3 DNA: TGTGCCAGCAGTTTTGTTGTGCAGGGGGCCAACTATGGCTACACCTTC.

This sequence joins TRBV28 and TRBJ2-1; maybe TRBD1 (5 bases). The germline V gene encodes CDR1 MDHEN and CDR2 SYDVKM. This CDR3 region has 13 residues. The V gene lost 3 bases and the J gene lost 10 bases, with 13 bases spanning the gap. CDR3 protein: CASSFRGIGEQFF. The CDR3 DNA follows: TGTGCCAGCAGTTTTAGGGGAATCGGAGAGCAGTTCTTC.

A single count supports this clone. The chain employs TRBV27 and TRBJ1-2, with 9 bases identical to TRBD1. The V segment lost 1 base and the J segment 8 bases; nucleotides outside the gene matches: 8. The CDR3 totals 15 residues. The germline gives CDR1 MNHEY, CDR2 SMNVEV (reference sequence). The CDR3: CASSLWRDRARGYTF. The CDR3 DNA reads TGTGCCAGCAGTTTATGGAGGGACAGGGCGAGGGGCTACACCTTC.

Only one count was recorded for this clone. The chain employs TRBV18 and TRBJ1-2; maybe TRBD1 (6 bases). The CDR3 has 17 residues. The germline V and J ends were trimmed by 2 bases and 0 bases, with 16 bases remaining between them. CDR1 and CDR2 (germline): KGHSH, LQKENI. The CDR3 spells CASSPSKTGRTNYGYTF. CDR3 nucleotide sequence: TGTGCCAGCTCACCAAGTAAAACAGGGCGGACTAACTATGGCTACACCTTC.

The chain employs TRBV11-2 and TRBJ1-2; D not certain. V lost 3 bases, J lost 5 bases, and 10 bases lay in between. The CDR3 has 13 amino acids. Germline values: CDR1 SGHAT, CDR2 FQNNGV. The CDR3 reads CASSLEGTYGYTF. CDR3 nucleotides: TGTGCCAGCAGCTTGGAGGGTACATATGGCTACACCTTC.

V and J are TRBV11-2 and TRBJ2-2, with no clear D. The CDR3 runs to 13 residues. V was clipped by 5 bases and J by 2 bases, with 6 bases between them. The germline V gene has CDR1 SGHAT and CDR2 FQNNGV. The DNA of the CDR3 is TGTGCCAGCAGCGTTACTAACACCGGGGAGCTGTTTTTT. Encoded protein: CASSVTNTGELFF.

The chain couples TRBV7-9 to TRBJ2-5; D unresolved. This CDR3 spans 14 amino acids. V was cut by 1 base and J by 5 bases, with 11 bases left in between. The germline CDR1 and CDR2 sequences are SEHNR and FQNEAQ (reference sequence). CDR3 nucleotide sequence: TGTGCCAGCAGCTTAGTGGCGGTCTTGGAGACCCAGTACTTC. Translated, it gives CASSLVAVLETQYF.

The chain carries TRBV28 and TRBJ2-1, with TRBD2 matching 7 bases. Germline trimming cut 4 bases from V and 0 bases from J; bases unmatched to any gene: 6. Germline CDR1 and CDR2: MDHEN and SYDVKM. This CDR3 region has 16 residues. The DNA for the CDR3 is TGTGCCAGCAGTTATTCGCGGGGGAGCTCCTACAATGAGCAGTTCTTC. Translation gives CASSYSRGSSYNEQFF.

V gene TRBV15 combines with J gene TRBJ2-1, with 14 bases lining up with TRBD2. V lost 9 bases, J lost 4 bases, and 2 bases stayed unmatched. Germline CDR1 is LNHNV and CDR2 is YYDKDF (reference sequence). This CDR3 has 14 residues. CDR3 sequence reads: CATRTSGGYNEQFF. CDR3 in DNA: TGTGCCACTCGGACTAGCGGGGGGTACAATGAGCAGTTCTTC.

The J gene is TRBJ2-3, the V gene TRBV7-2, with 7 nucleotides matching TRBD1. There are 16 residues in the CDR3. CDR1 and CDR2 from the germline V gene are SGHTA and FQGNSA. J gave up 1 base and V 5 bases, and 9 bases lay outside the gene matches. CDR3: CASSQNPGTGTDTQYF. CDR3 DNA sequence: TGTGCCAGCAGCCAAAATCCCGGGACAGGCACAGATACGCAGTATTTT.

This chain uses TRBV18 with TRBJ1-3; D is uncertain. The V gene lost 2 bases and the J gene lost 0 bases, with 14 bases spanning the gap. The CDR3 runs to 17 residues. Germline lookup yields CDR1 KGHSH and CDR2 LQKENI. Here the CDR3 reads CASSPISTARSGNTIYF. The CDR3 region has the DNA TGTGCCAGCTCACCAATTTCAACAGCTCGCTCTGGAAACACCATATATTTT.

This clone was recorded once. The chain links TRBV30 to TRBJ2-3; 8 bases map to TRBD1. Germline V lookup: CDR1 GTSNPN, CDR2 SVGIG (reference sequence). J was trimmed by 2 bases and V by 5 bases; bases with no gene match: 9. The CDR3 is 15 amino acids. The CDR3 loop reads CAWDTGTGNTDTQYF. The CDR3 coding sequence is TGTGCCTGGGACACCGGGACAGGCAACACAGATACGCAGTATTTT. Using reference TRBV30 and TRBJ2-3 for the parts outside the CDR3, the full variable domain is SQTIHQWPATLVQPVGSPLSLECTVEGTSNPNLYWYRQAAGRGLQLLFYSVGIGQISSEVPQNLSASRPQDRQFILSSKKLLLSDSGFYLCAWDTGTGNTDTQYFGPGTRLTVL.